Listed below are T cell receptor beta chains from one sample, sequenced in a study of blood T cell repertoires in COVID-19. This table comes from immunoSEQ multiplex PCR, and its TCRdb copy is limited to in-frame clones, with some not included. This table has a few hundred thousand clones, approximately 91% appearing once. Sequencing used PBMCs or T cells enriched from blood (not recorded which). Every receptor here comes from a woman aged 30 to 39 who had been exposed to COVID-19. CDR3s include the opening cysteine and the closing phenylalanine or tryptophan. Each record gives: J gene, V gene, CDR3 protein.

TRBJ2-7,TRBV30,CASKTGTGTYEQYF
TRBJ1-3,TRBV27,CASSGGNTIYF
TRBJ2-7,TRBV30,CAWELAGSYEQYF
TRBJ1-2,TRBV20-1,CSHDTYGYTF
TRBJ1-5,TRBV24-1,CATSERGLNQPQHF
TRBJ2-5,TRBV28,CASSGDVPGQQQETQYF
TRBJ1-2,TRBV28,CAGQGAYGYTF
TRBJ2-1,TRBV15,CATSSRQVDNEQFF
TRBJ2-5,TRBV18,CASSPLPGLAGQETQYF
TRBJ1-6,TRBV3-1/TRBV3-2,CASSQGGGNSPLHF
TRBJ2-7,TRBV3-1/TRBV3-2,CASSQAGQAQQYF
TRBJ2-7,TRBV10-3,CAISESTGEQYF
TRBJ2-3,TRBV24-1,CATSDLTRGAGDTQYF
TRBJ2-7,TRBV6-6,CASIGQGSPEQYF
TRBJ1-3,TRBV7-8,CASSLARTGSGNTIYF
TRBJ1-2,TRBV30,CAWSAGDRGNYGYTF
TRBJ1-1,TRBV11-3,CASSLGRRGTEAFF
TRBJ2-1,TRBV11-2,CASSRDSSGSSVQFF
TRBJ2-7,TRBV20-1,CSASVGTSTHEQYF
TRBJ2-1,TRBV24-1,CATSDGPPGGVYNEQFF
TRBJ2-7,TRBV10-3,CAISESGTSDSYEQYF
TRBJ2-5,TRBV24-1,CATSEDRGETQYF
TRBJ2-7,TRBV20-1,CSAWGDEQYF
TRBJ2-3,TRBV10-3,CAISELSTDTQYF
TRBJ1-1,TRBV12-5,CASGLTGMNTEAFF
TRBJ2-7,TRBV6-1,CASSEAGTASYEQYF
TRBJ1-2,TRBV4-1,CASSQEGGVPNYGYTF
TRBJ2-1,TRBV19,CASSTTGTSGNFYNEQFF
TRBJ2-5,TRBV29-1,CSVRGTLAGGEETQYF
TRBJ2-2,TRBV27,CASTDRYTGELFF
TRBJ2-7,TRBV9,CASSAGLEGLAKYF
TRBJ2-7,TRBV27,CASSWYGSTYEQYF
TRBJ1-1,TRBV24-1,CATSDSGTGFQQAFF
TRBJ1-2,TRBV19,CASSVERGGYGYTF
TRBJ2-3,TRBV2,CASSTQTGATDTQYF
TRBJ1-2,TRBV19,CASSFRNYGYTF
TRBJ2-7,TRBV6-9,CASSNPGGGSPYEQYF
TRBJ1-2,TRBV29-1,CSVPFYGGRASYGYTF
TRBJ1-1,TRBV28,CASSSAGSNTEAFF
TRBJ2-2,TRBV28,CASLLWQGSGELFF
TRBJ2-7,TRBV28,CASSSLLAGGVGPYF
TRBJ2-7,TRBV6-6,CASAGYEQYF
TRBJ1-2,TRBV11-2,CASSIPGQGVDYTF
TRBJ2-1,TRBV10-2,CASTGHNEQFF
TRBJ2-2,TRBV27,CASSFGQGGTGELFF
TRBJ2-2,TRBV5-4,CASSRLAQNTGELFF
TRBJ2-7,TRBV15,CATSRDRGLGEQYF
TRBJ1-1,TRBV7-9,CASRLMNTEAFF
TRBJ1-5,TRBV28,CASSVPDKEFQPQHF
TRBJ1-5,TRBV6-5,CASSYTGQGSQPQHF
TRBJ1-3,TRBV28,CASRAASGTGTGNTIYF
TRBJ1-2,TRBV12-3/TRBV12-4,CASSRLIDGYTF
TRBJ1-2,TRBV2,CASFRRGYTF
TRBJ2-1,TRBV15,CATSRRLTGVNEQFF
TRBJ2-7,TRBV14,CASSQDRYEQYF
TRBJ1-1,TRBV18,CASSPGSGNTEAFF
TRBJ2-6,TRBV18,CASSPMTGGLGSGANVLTF